This T cell receptor beta chain was documented in a study of cytomegalovirus exposure and HLA in healthy donors. Those who donated were healthy bone marrow donors. With respect to this clone: Its specificity is unknown.

Study-wide points: According to an earlier analysis, most TCR beta V segments yielded productive rearrangements about 87% or about 30% of the time.

Use of 60 Vbeta and 13 Jbeta primers characterized the PCR. TCRdb's copy holds only in-frame clones and misses some; the assay was immunoSEQ multiplex PCR. The sample shows 75,000 to 90,000 clones, about 73% of them seen only once. Sequencing used PBMCs. This clonotype was sampled from a man aged 35-49 years in good health and CMV-seronegative.

CDR3 DNA: TGTGCCAGCAGTTTAATGGGGGAGGACACTGAAGCTTTCTTT. It translates to CASSLMGEDTEAFF. V usage is TRBV28 and J usage is TRBJ1-1; tentative D call: TRBD1 (5 bases). The CDR3 covers 14 residues. The germline gives CDR1 MDHEN, CDR2 SYDVKM. Trimming shortened V by 2 bases and J by 3 bases, and 10 bases separated the two germline ends.